This T cell receptor (beta chain) came from a study of monozygotic twins with inflammatory bowel disease (dated by TCRdb to about 2019). About the study as a whole: The complete study included roughly 30 monozygotic twin pairs: 19 IBD-discordant Danish pairs and nine German pairs, of which four were IBD-concordant and five were IBD-discordant. Disease-associated traits were sought mainly through comparisons between IBD patients and their genetically identical healthy co-twins within discordant pairs. Each individual had, on average, about 151 000 unique TCRalpha sequences and 181 000 unique TCRbeta sequences available for analysis.

Library preparation employed 5' RACE. Preparation of each TCR library used roughly 3.5 ug of total RNA. For each sample, cDNA synthesis with SMARTScribe reverse transcriptase was split into eight separate reactions. During cDNA synthesis, template switching was used to introduce unique molecular identifiers that contained a 6-nucleotide sample barcode. Amplification of TCRalpha and TCRbeta cDNA involved two nested PCRs of 16 and 9 cycles, and each PCR was followed by bead purification. Before amplification, the cDNA was treated with uracil DNA-glycosylase and purified using the QIAquick PCR purification kit. The second PCR added Illumina TruSeq-compatible adapters along with sample-specific barcodes. TapeStation and Qubit were used to check library quality and concentration, and around 5.2 ng of each library went into the pool. Pooled libraries were sequenced on an Illumina HiSeq2500 single-index Rapid Run with 2 x 100 bp reads and custom sequencing primers. The authors processed their data as follows. UMI-based consensus assembly with MiGEC version 1.2.6 was used to correct PCR and sequencing errors. MiXCR version 2.1.1 was used to carry out V(D)J alignment, clonotype assembly and CDR3 extraction. Normalisation of gene usage, clonotype sharing and MAIT/NKT TCR abundance was achieved by analysing the top 1000, 10 000 and 20 000 clonotypes per sample. Diversity was computed as the inverse Simpson index with the vegan R package after downsampling to 27 000 UMIs. Paired Mann-Whitney U tests on discordant twin pairs were used, with Benjamini-Hochberg multiple-testing correction. Reprocessed by TCRdb, the reads give a single entry per CDR3 protein sequence, without DNA. TCRdb assigned the V and J calls; the authors' analysis was not used. The table for this sample shows some 150,000 distinct CDR3 sequences. The ten largest make up approximately 1.2% of the sample.

CDR1 and CDR2 are read off the germline V gene (reference sequence) as DFQATT and SNEGSKA. The CDR3 runs 16 residues from the cysteine to the phenylalanine. The entry carries no DNA sequence. The paper's findings and limits, for the study overall: The analysis was unable to tell different T cell subtypes apart. Background noise and inter-individual variability may have been introduced into the repertoires by the differing immunosuppressive treatments among patients. No difference in repertoire similarity was observed between concordant and discordant twins, possibly owing to limited statistical power. The results gave no support for a single strong signal or clonotype linked to IBD. A decrease in TCRbeta repertoire diversity, as measured by inverse Simpson index, was observed in IBD patients compared with their healthy co-twins. IBD patients shared fewer clonotypes with other individuals than healthy twins did, most markedly in patients showing signs of disease activity.

From each donor, a roughly 2.5 ml peripheral blood sample was collected into PAXgene tubes and stored at -80 degrees C. Without any T cell sorting, total RNA was extracted from whole blood using the PAXgene blood miRNA kit on an automated QIAcube. Peripheral blood from monozygotic twin pairs, either concordant or discordant for inflammatory bowel disease, underwent deep TCRalpha and TCRbeta repertoire profiling that used unique molecular barcoding. For every twin pair, smoking habits were documented, and each individual was categorised as a current, former or never smoker. In regard to this clonotype: Its target antigen remains unknown.

The sample taken for sequencing was blood. The rearrangement combines TRBV20-1 with TRBJ1-5; TCRdb returns TRBD1, unconfirmable since there is no DNA. This clonotype originated in a human donor with ulcerative colitis or Crohn's disease, or a healthy co-twin of an affected twin (not recorded which). The CDR3 reads CSAGSPGQGDNQPQHF.